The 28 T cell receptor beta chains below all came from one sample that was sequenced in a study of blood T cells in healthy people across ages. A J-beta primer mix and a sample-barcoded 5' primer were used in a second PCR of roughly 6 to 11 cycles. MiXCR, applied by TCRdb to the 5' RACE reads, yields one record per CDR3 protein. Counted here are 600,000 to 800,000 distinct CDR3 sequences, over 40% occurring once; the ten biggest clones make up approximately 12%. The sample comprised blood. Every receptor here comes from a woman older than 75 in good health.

Here the CDR3 DNA reads TGTGCCAGCAGTTTTACGCTAGCGGGAGCACACGAGCAGTACTTC. Protein product: CASSFTLAGAHEQYF. V is TRBV28 and J is TRBJ2-7; 10 bases line up with TRBD2. There are 15 residues in the CDR3. Unmatched junction bases numbered 7, after V lost 3 bases and J lost 5 bases. Germline V lookup: CDR1 MDHEN, CDR2 SYDVKM.

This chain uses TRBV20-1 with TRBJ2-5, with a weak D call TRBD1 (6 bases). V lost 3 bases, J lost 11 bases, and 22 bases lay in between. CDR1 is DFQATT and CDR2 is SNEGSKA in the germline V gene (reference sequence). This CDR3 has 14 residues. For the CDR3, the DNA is TGCAGTGCTAGTAGGGACATCGCATCCAATGAGCAGTACTTC. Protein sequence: CSASRDIASNEQYF.

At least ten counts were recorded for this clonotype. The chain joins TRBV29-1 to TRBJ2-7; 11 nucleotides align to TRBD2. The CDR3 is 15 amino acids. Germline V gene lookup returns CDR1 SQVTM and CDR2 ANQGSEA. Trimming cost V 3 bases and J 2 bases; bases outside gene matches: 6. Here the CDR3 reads CSVDKGTSGTYEQYF. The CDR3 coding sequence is TGCAGCGTTGATAAAGGGACTAGCGGCACCTACGAGCAGTACTTC.

CDR3 sequence: CASSLAFAREGNSPLHF. The CDR3 DNA reads as TGTGCCAGCAGTCTAGCATTCGCCAGGGAGGGTAATTCACCCCTCCACTTT. The chain combines TRBV28 with TRBJ1-6, with TRBD1 as a possible D gene (5 bases). Trimming left V 5 bases short and J 6 bases short, with 20 bases between. Germline V gives CDR1 MDHEN, CDR2 SYDVKM. The CDR3 runs 17 residues.

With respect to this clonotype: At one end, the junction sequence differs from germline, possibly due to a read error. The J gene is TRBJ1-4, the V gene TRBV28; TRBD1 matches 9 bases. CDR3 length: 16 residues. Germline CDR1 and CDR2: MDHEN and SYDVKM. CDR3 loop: CASTPRKDRGNERLFF. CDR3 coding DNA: TGTGCCAGCACCCCTCGGAAGGACAGGGGAAATGAAAGACTGTTTTTT.

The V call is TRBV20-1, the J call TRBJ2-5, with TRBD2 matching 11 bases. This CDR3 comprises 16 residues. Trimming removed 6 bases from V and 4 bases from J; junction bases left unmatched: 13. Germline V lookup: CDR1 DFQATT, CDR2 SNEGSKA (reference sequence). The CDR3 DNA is TGCAGTGCCAGTTTAGCGGGGGGGCAATTGGTAGAGACCCAGTACTTC. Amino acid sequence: CSASLAGGQLVETQYF.

The CDR3 DNA sequence: TGCAGTGCTAGAGATGTGGCTCGCTCACGACACGAGCAGTACTTC. Residues: CSARDVARSRHEQYF. This sequence joins TRBV20-1 and TRBJ2-4, with D unclear. TRBJ2-7 matches the DNA end more closely, so the J call is doubtful. Germline V CDR1 and CDR2: DFQATT, SNEGSKA (reference sequence). This CDR3 is 15 amino acids long.

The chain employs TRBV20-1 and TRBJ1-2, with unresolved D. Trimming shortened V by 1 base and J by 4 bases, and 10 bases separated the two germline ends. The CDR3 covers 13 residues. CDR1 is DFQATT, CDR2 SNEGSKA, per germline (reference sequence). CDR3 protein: CSARGRLSYGYTF. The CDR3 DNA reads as TGCAGTGCTAGAGGGCGTTTGAGCTATGGCTACACCTTC.

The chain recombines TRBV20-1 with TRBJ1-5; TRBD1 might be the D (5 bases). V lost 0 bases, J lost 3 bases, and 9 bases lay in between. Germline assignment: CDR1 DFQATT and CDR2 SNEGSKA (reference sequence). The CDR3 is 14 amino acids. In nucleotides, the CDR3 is TGCAGTGCTAGAGAGGGGACGGTCAATCAGCCCCAGCATTTT. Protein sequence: CSAREGTVNQPQHF.

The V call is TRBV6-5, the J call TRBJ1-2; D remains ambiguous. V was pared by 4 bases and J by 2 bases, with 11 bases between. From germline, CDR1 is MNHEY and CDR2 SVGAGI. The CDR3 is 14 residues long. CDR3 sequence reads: CASSFLRQNYGYTF. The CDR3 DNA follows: TGTGCCAGCAGTTTCTTACGGCAGAACTATGGCTACACCTTC.

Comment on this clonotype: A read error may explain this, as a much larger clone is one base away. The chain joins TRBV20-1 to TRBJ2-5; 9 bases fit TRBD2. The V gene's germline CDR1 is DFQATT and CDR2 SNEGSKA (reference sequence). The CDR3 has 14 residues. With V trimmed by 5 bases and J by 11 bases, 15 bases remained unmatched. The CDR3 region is CSASPSGITSEQYF. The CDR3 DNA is TGCAGTGCTTCTCCTAGCGGGATAACGAGTGAGCAGTACTTC.

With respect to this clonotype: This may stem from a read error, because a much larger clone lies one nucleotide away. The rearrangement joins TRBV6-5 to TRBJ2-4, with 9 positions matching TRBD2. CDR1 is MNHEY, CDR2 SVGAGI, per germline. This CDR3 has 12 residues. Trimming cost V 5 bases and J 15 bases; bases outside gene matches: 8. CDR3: CASSQLSGRRYF. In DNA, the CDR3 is TGTGCCAGCAGTCAACTCAGCGGGAGGCGGTACTTC.

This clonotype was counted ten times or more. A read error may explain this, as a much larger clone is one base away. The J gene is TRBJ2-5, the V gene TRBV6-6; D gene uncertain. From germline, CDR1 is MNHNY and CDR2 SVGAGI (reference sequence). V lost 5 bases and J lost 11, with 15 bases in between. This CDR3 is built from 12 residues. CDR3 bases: TGTGCCAGCAGTCCGGGCGGCAATGAGCAGTACTTC. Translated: CASSPGGNEQYF.

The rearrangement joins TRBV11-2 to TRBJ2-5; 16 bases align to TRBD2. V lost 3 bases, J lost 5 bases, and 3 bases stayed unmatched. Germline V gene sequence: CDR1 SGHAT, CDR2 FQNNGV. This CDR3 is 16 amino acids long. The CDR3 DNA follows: TGTGCCAGCAGCTTCGGGACTAGCGGGGGGGCCGAGACCCAGTACTTC. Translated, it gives CASSFGTSGGAETQYF.

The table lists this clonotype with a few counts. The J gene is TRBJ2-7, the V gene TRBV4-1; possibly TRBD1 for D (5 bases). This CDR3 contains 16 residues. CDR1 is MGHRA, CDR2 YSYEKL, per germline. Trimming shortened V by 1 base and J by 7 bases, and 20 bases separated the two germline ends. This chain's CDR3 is CASSQVGQGSYNEQYF. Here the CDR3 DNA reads TGCGCCAGCAGCCAAGTAGGGCAGGGCTCCTACAATGAGCAGTACTTC.

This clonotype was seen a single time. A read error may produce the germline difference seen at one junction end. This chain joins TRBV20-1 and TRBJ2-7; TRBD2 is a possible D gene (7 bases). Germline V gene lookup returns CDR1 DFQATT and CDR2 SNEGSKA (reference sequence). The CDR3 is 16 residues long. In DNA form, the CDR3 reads TGCAGTGCTAGTGGTGCGACGCGGGGGCGTTCCTACGGGCAGTACTTC. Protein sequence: CSASGATRGRSYGQYF.

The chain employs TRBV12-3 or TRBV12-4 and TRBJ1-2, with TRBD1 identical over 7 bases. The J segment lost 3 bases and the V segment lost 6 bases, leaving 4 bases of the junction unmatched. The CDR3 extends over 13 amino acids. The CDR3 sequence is CASRQQGYYGYTF. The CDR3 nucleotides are TGTGCCAGCAGACAACAGGGGTACTATGGCTACACCTTC.

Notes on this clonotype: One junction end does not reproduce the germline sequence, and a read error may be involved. The CDR3 sequence: CASSPGMGKTIQYF. The CDR3 coding sequence is TGTGCCAGCAGTCCAGGGATGGGGAAAACCATTCAGTACTTC. The gene calls are TRBV7-2 and TRBJ2-4, with D possibly matching TRBD1 (5 bases). The CDR3 spans 14 residues. Germline V gene data show CDR1 as SGHTA and CDR2 as FQGNSA.

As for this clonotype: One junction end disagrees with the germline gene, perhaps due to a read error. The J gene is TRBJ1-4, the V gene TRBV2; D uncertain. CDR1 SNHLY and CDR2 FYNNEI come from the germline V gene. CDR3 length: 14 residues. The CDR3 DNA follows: TGTGCCAGCAGTGTGTGGACGGCAAATGAAGAACTGTTTTTT. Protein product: CASSVWTANEELFF.

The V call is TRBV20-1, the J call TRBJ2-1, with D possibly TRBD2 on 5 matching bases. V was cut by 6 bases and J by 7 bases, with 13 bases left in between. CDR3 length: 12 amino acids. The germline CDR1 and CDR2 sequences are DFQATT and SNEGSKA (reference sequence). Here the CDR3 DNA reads TGCAGTGCCATGGGAGTTTATAATGAGCAGTTCTTC. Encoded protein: CSAMGVYNEQFF.

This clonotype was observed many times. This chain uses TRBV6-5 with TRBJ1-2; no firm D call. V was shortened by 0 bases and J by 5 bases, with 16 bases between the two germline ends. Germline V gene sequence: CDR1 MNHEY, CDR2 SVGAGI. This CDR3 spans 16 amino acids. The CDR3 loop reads CASSYSKLGSGYGYTF. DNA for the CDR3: TGTGCCAGCAGTTACTCCAAATTGGGATCGGGATATGGCTACACCTTC.

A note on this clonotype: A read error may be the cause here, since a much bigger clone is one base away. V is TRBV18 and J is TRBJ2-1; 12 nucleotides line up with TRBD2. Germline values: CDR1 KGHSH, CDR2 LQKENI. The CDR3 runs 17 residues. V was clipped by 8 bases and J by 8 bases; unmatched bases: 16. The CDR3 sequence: CASPRFVTSGSMDEQFF. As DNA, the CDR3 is TGTGCCAGCCCACGATTCGTGACTAGCGGGAGTATGGATGAGCAGTTCTTC.

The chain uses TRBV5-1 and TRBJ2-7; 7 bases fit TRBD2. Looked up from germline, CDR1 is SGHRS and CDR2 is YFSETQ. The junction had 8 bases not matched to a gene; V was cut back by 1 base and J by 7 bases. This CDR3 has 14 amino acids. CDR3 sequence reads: CASSLSGDSNEQYF. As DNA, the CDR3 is TGCGCCAGCAGCTTGAGCGGGGACTCCAATGAGCAGTACTTC.

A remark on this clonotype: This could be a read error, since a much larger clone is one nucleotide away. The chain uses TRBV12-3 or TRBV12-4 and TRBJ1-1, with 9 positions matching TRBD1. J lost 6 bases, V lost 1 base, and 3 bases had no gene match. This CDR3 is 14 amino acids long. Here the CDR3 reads CASSLGTGDAEAFF. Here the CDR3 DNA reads TGTGCCAGCAGTTTAGGGACAGGGGACGCTGAAGCTTTCTTT.

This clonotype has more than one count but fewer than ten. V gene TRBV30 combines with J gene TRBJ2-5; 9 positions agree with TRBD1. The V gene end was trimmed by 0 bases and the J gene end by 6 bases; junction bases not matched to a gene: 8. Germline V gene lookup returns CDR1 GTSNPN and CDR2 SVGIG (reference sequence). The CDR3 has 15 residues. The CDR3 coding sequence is TGTGCCTGGAGTGTACCCTCCGGGACAGGGAAGACCCAGTACTTC. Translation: CAWSVPSGTGKTQYF.

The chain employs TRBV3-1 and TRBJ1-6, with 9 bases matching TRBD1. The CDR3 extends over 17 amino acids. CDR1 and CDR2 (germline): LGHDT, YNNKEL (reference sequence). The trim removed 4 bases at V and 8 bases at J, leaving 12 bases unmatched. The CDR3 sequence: CASSPRTITGGDSPLHF. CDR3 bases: TGTGCCAGCAGCCCGCGCACCATCACAGGGGGCGATTCACCCCTCCACTTT.

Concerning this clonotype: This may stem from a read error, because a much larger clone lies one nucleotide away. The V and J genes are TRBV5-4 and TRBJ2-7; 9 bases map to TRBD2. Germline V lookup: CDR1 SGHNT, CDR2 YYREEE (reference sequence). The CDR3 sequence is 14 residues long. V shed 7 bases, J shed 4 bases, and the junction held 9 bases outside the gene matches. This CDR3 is CASGVTSGPYEQYF. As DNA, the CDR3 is TGTGCCAGCGGCGTGACTAGCGGACCTTACGAGCAGTACTTC.

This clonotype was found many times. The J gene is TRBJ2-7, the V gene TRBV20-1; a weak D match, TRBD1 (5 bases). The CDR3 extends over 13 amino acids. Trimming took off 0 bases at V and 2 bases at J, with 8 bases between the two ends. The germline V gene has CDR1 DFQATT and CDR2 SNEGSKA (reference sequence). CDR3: CSARDRGPYEQYF. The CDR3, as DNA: TGCAGTGCTAGAGATAGGGGTCCCTACGAGCAGTACTTC.